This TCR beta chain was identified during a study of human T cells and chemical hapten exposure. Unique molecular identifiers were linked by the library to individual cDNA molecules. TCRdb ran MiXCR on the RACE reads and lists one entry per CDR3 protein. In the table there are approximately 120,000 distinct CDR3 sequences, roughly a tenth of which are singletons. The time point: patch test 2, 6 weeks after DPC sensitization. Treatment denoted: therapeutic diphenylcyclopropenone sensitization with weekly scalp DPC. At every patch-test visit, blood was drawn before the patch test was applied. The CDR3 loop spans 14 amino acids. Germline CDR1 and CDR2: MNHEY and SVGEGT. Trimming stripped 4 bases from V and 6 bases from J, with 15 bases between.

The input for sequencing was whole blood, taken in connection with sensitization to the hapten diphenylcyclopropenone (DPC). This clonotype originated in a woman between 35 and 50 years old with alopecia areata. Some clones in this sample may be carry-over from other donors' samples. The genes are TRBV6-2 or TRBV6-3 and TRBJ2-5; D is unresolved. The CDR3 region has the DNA TGTGCCAGCAGTTTACTGGTTGGGAAGAAGACCCAGTACTTC. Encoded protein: CASSLLVGKKTQYF.